The sequence of this T cell receptor (beta chain) was determined in a study of T cell responses to AZD1222 COVID-19 vaccine. Study-wide results and limits: Only 5 or 6 AZD1222 recipients were seropositive at baseline.

The CDR3 has 15 amino acids. Per the germline V gene, CDR1 is MGHDK and CDR2 is SYGVNS. Trimming removed 4 bases at V and 3 bases at J, with 13 bases between. On this clone: Its target is not known.

TCRdb's copy holds only in-frame clones and misses some; the assay was immunoSEQ multiplex PCR. The profile shows tens of thousands of clones, over 80% of them singletons. The TCR was taken from an adult who received the AZD1222 COVID-19 vaccine. Sequenced here: peripheral blood, sampled 28 days after the second AZD1222 dose. The chain links TRBV25-1 to TRBJ2-1; the D gene is possibly TRBD1 (6 bases). CDR3 sequence: CASSAAGTHYNEQFF. DNA of the CDR3: TGTGCCAGCAGTGCAGCCGGGACACACTACAATGAGCAGTTCTTC.